One and the same sample provided the 28 T cell receptor beta chains below, sequenced in a study of CD8+ T cells in alopecia areata. The treatment denotes: oral pan-JAK inhibitor, 5-10 mg twice daily. The sequencing template was cDNA reverse transcribed from extracted RNA. This table comes from immunoSEQ multiplex PCR, and its TCRdb copy is limited to in-frame clones, with some not included. The data contain some 58,000 clones, 46% of them seen just once; the ten biggest clones take up just over 20%. Source: CD8+ T cells sorted from blood, taken around week 37, from a patient treated with tofacitinib. The receptors shown here come from a human donor with alopecia areata.

The J gene is TRBJ2-5, the V gene TRBV27; no reliable D call. Trimming removed 0 bases at V and 7 bases at J, with 12 bases between. The CDR3 extends over 14 amino acids. CDR1 is MNHEY and CDR2 is SMNVEV in the germline V gene (reference sequence). The CDR3 DNA follows: TGTGCCAGCAGTTTATCCACGGCCTCGGGGACCCAGTACTTC. Protein product: CASSLSTASGTQYF.

This clone was picked up a small number of times. The chain uses TRBV4-1 and TRBJ2-1, with D tentatively TRBD1 (5 bases). The CDR3 loop spans 14 amino acids. V shed 0 bases and J shed 4 bases, with 7 bases lying between them. Germline-derived CDR1 and CDR2 are MGHRA and YSYEKL. CDR3 coding DNA: TGCGCCAGCAGCCAAGAACCAGGGTACAATGAGCAGTTCTTC. The encoded protein is CASSQEPGYNEQFF.

This chain's CDR3 is CAWRTRQGRGETQYF. Here the CDR3 DNA reads TGTGCCTGGAGGACCCGACAGGGCAGGGGGGAGACCCAGTACTTC. This rearrangement joins TRBV30 to TRBJ2-5; 7 nucleotides line up with TRBD1. V dropped 3 bases and J dropped 5; count of bases not matched to a gene: 12. Per the germline V gene, CDR1 is GTSNPN and CDR2 is SVGIG (reference sequence). The CDR3 has 15 amino acids.

The CDR3 bases are TGTGCCAGCAGTTCTTACGGTTTGGAGACCCAGTACTTC. Its protein product is CASSSYGLETQYF. The genes are TRBV11-2 and TRBJ2-5; no reliable D call. Germline V lookup: CDR1 SGHAT, CDR2 FQNNGV. This CDR3 spans 13 amino acids. Trimming pared 6 bases from V and 5 bases from J, leaving 13 bases between.

This chain joins TRBV10-3 and TRBJ2-4, with D possibly matching TRBD1 (5 bases). CDR1 is ENHRY and CDR2 is SYGVKD in the germline V gene. V was trimmed by 1 base and J by 3 bases, leaving 13 bases between them. This CDR3 comprises 16 residues. Here the CDR3 reads CAISELAGSDKNIQYF. CDR3 nucleotide sequence: TGTGCCATCAGTGAGTTGGCAGGGTCTGACAAAAACATTCAGTACTTC.

This chain links TRBV6-4 with TRBJ2-3; 7 nucleotides agree with TRBD1. This CDR3 contains 12 residues. Germline V gene sequence: CDR1 MRHNA, CDR2 SNTAGT. V lost 2 bases to trimming and J lost 8 bases; unmatched junction nucleotides: 1. CDR3 nucleotide sequence: TGTGCCAGCAGTGACGCAGGGGGTACGCAGTATTTT. This codes for CASSDAGGTQYF.

The rearrangement links TRBV7-2 to TRBJ2-1; 7 nucleotides agree with TRBD1. The CDR3 is made up of 12 amino acids. J gave up 7 bases and V 8 bases, and 5 bases lay outside the gene matches. Germline V gene lookup returns CDR1 SGHTA and CDR2 FQGNSA. This CDR3 reads CASGTVGNEQFF. The CDR3 DNA is TGTGCCAGCGGGACAGTAGGAAATGAGCAGTTCTTC.

V is TRBV29-1 and J is TRBJ1-1, with TRBD1 as a possible D gene (5 bases). Germline V gene data show CDR1 as SQVTM and CDR2 as ANQGSEA. This CDR3 is 12 amino acids long. With 6 bases removed from V and 1 base from J, the gap between germline ends came to 9 bases. CDR3 DNA: TGCAGCGTCTGGCAGGGGAACACTGAAGCTTTCTTT. It encodes CSVWQGNTEAFF.

V usage is TRBV11-2 and J usage is TRBJ2-1; D is unclear. The CDR3 spans 12 residues. Trimming removed 1 base at V and 8 bases at J, with 6 bases between. The germline V gene encodes CDR1 SGHAT and CDR2 FQNNGV. The CDR3: CASSLVSYEQFF. The CDR3 region has the DNA TGTGCCAGCAGCTTAGTTTCATATGAGCAGTTCTTC.

The chain combines TRBV25-1 with TRBJ1-2; 10 positions agree with TRBD1. Germline V lookup: CDR1 MGHDK, CDR2 SYGVNS. The junction had 10 bases not matched to a gene; V was cut back by 8 bases and J by 4 bases. The CDR3 totals 15 residues. The CDR3 reads CASGPGQGRFYGYTF. In DNA, the CDR3 is TGTGCCAGCGGTCCGGGACAGGGGCGGTTCTATGGCTACACCTTC.

There are a few counts of this clone. The rearrangement uses TRBV6-4 and TRBJ2-3; no definite D call. Germline CDR1 is MRHNA and CDR2 is SNTAGT. The CDR3 loop spans 15 amino acids. The germline V and J ends were trimmed by 2 bases and 0 bases, with 9 bases remaining between them. CDR3 amino acids: CASSDAPSSTDTQYF. CDR3 DNA sequence: TGTGCCAGCAGTGACGCACCCTCTAGCACAGATACGCAGTATTTT.

This clone was recorded many times. The chain links TRBV2 to TRBJ2-7; the D is unclear. The germline V and J ends were trimmed by 3 bases and 1 base, with 7 bases remaining between them. CDR3 length: 13 amino acids. Germline values: CDR1 SNHLY, CDR2 FYNNEI. CDR3 residues: CASSDSPSYEQYF. The CDR3 nucleotides read TGTGCCAGCAGTGATTCTCCTTCCTACGAGCAGTACTTC.

This clone has only a few counts. The chain joins TRBV7-8 to TRBJ2-2; 12 bases are a match to TRBD2. Looked up from germline, CDR1 is SGHVS and CDR2 is FQNEAQ. The CDR3 totals 16 residues. V lost 1 base to trimming and J lost 7 bases; unmatched junction nucleotides: 4. The CDR3 region is CASSLGLAGVGGELFF. CDR3 coding DNA: TGTGCCAGCAGCTTAGGACTAGCGGGAGTCGGCGGGGAGCTGTTTTTT.

The rearrangement joins TRBV4-3 to TRBJ2-2; 9 nucleotides align to TRBD2. V lost 3 bases, J lost 6 bases, and 5 bases stayed unmatched. Germline V lookup: CDR1 LGHNA, CDR2 YSLEER. The CDR3 runs 15 residues. The CDR3 is CASSQAGGPSGELFF. The CDR3 DNA follows: TGCGCCAGCAGCCAGGCGGGAGGGCCCTCCGGGGAGCTGTTTTTT.

V gene TRBV10-3 combines with J gene TRBJ2-3; 9 bases are shared with TRBD2. This CDR3 region has 16 residues. Germline loops: CDR1 ENHRY, CDR2 SYGVKD. The junction had 16 bases not matched to a gene; V was cut back by 9 bases and J by 6 bases. Here the CDR3 reads CAIVSGAGGPGDTQYF. DNA of the CDR3: TGTGCCATAGTATCGGGGGCGGGAGGGCCTGGTGATACGCAGTATTTT.

The rearrangement uses TRBV4-1 and TRBJ2-1; D might be TRBD2 (5 bases). Germline V gene data show CDR1 as MGHRA and CDR2 as YSYEKL. CDR3 length: 13 residues. Deletions cut 4 bases from V and 4 bases from J, with 8 bases between. Written as DNA, the CDR3 is TGCGCCAGCAGCCGTGGCGGGTACAATGAGCAGTTCTTC. This encodes CASSRGGYNEQFF.

This clone was counted between two and nine times. This chain links TRBV29-1 with TRBJ2-2; 8 bases agree with TRBD1. The ends lost 5 bases at V and 6 bases at J; junction bases unmatched: 5. Germline CDR1 is SQVTM and CDR2 is ANQGSEA. CDR3 length: 13 residues. The CDR3 here is CSVWVTGAGELFF. As DNA, the CDR3 is TGCAGCGTTTGGGTGACAGGGGCCGGGGAGCTGTTTTTT.

This clone turned up a few times. The rearrangement uses TRBV29-1 and TRBJ2-1; D gene unclear. Germline V lookup: CDR1 SQVTM, CDR2 ANQGSEA. The CDR3 is 12 amino acids. Trimming stripped 7 bases from V and 3 bases from J, with 10 bases between. The CDR3 loop reads CSAADNYNEQFF. CDR3 bases: TGCAGCGCCGCCGACAACTACAATGAGCAGTTCTTC.

This rearrangement joins TRBV6-5 to TRBJ1-1; 9 nucleotides agree with TRBD1. Per the germline V gene, CDR1 is MNHEY and CDR2 is SVGAGI. The V gene end was trimmed by 5 bases and the J gene end by 12 bases; junction bases not matched to a gene: 10. The CDR3 is 13 amino acids. CDR3 in amino acids: CASSNADRGGPFF. Here the CDR3 DNA reads TGTGCCAGCAGTAACGCCGACAGGGGGGGTCCTTTCTTT.

This chain joins TRBV6-4 and TRBJ1-4; D may be TRBD1 (5 bases). Germline CDR1 reads MRHNA; CDR2 reads SNTAGT. The CDR3 sequence is 16 residues long. Deletions cut 5 bases from V and 7 bases from J, with 20 bases between. DNA for the CDR3: TGTGCCAGCAGTCCGGGACCCGATGACTCGGTTGAAAAACTGTTTTTT. Its translation is CASSPGPDDSVEKLFF.

DNA of the CDR3: TGTGCCAGCAGTTACTCTTGGGAGACCCAGTACTTC. This encodes CASSYSWETQYF. V is TRBV6-5 and J is TRBJ2-5; no definite D call. Trimming cost V 0 bases and J 5 bases, with 4 bases left between them. This CDR3 contains 12 residues. Per germline, CDR1 MNHEY and CDR2 SVGAGI.

J is TRBJ1-2 and V is TRBV7-8, with TRBD1 as a possible D gene (6 bases). The germline V and J ends were trimmed by 0 bases and 4 bases, with 18 bases remaining between them. From germline, CDR1 is SGHVS and CDR2 FQNEAQ. The CDR3 runs 17 residues. CDR3 bases: TGTGCCAGCAGCTTAGCGCGGGGGGGGACAACAACCTATGGCTACACCTTC. Residues: CASSLARGGTTTYGYTF.

The CDR3 protein is CASSVSETQYF. The CDR3 DNA reads as TGTGCCAGCAGCGTGTCGGAGACCCAGTACTTC. This chain uses TRBV9 with TRBJ2-5, with D unclear. Germline V gene sequence: CDR1 SGDLS, CDR2 YYNGEE. V was clipped by 2 bases and J by 5 bases, with 4 bases between them. This CDR3 is 11 amino acids long.

The rearrangement joins TRBV9 to TRBJ2-3, with TRBD2 as a possible D gene (5 bases). V lost 4 bases to trimming and J lost 5 bases, with 20 bases between them. The CDR3 consists of 16 residues. From germline, CDR1 is SGDLS and CDR2 YYNGEE. The CDR3 coding sequence is TGTGCCAGCAGCTCCAGCGGAGGAGGTGGATTAGATACGCAGTATTTT. Residues: CASSSSGGGGLDTQYF.

This clone was recorded a few times. V gene TRBV6-1 combines with J gene TRBJ2-7, with TRBD2 matching over 8 bases. This CDR3 has 13 amino acids. Germline V gene sequence: CDR1 MNHNS, CDR2 SASEGT. With 6 bases clipped from V and 4 bases from J, the junction kept 5 bases outside the gene matches. The CDR3 sequence is CASRAGAVYEQYF. CDR3 DNA sequence: TGTGCCAGCAGAGCGGGAGCAGTATACGAGCAGTACTTC.

The genes are TRBV30 and TRBJ1-2; perhaps TRBD1 as D (5 bases). V gave up 0 bases and J gave up 4 bases, with 12 bases separating them. CDR3 length: 14 residues. Germline V CDR1 and CDR2: GTSNPN, SVGIG (reference sequence). Here the CDR3 DNA reads TGTGCCTGGAGTGTAGACCAGGGCTTCTATGGCTACACCTTC. This sequence encodes CAWSVDQGFYGYTF.

The V and J genes are TRBV5-1 and TRBJ1-2, with D hard to call. The CDR3 loop spans 14 amino acids. From germline, CDR1 is SGHRS and CDR2 YFSETQ. The V end lost 1 base, the J end lost 0 bases, and 7 bases lay between the germline ends. The CDR3 is CASSLWATNYGYTF. The CDR3 DNA reads TGCGCCAGCAGCTTGTGGGCAACTAACTATGGCTACACCTTC. The full variable domain, with the rest looked up from reference TRBV5-1 and TRBJ1-2, is KAGVTQTPRYLIKTRGQQVTLSCSPISGHRSVSWYQQTPGQGLQFLFEYFSETQRNKGNFPGRFSGRQFSNSRSEMNVSTLELGDSALYLCASSLWATNYGYTFGSGTRLTVV.

This chain links TRBV25-1 with TRBJ2-7; unclear D gene. Trimming took off 3 bases at V and 7 bases at J, with 13 bases between the two ends. Germline CDR1 and CDR2: MGHDK and SYGVNS. The CDR3 consists of 13 residues. This CDR3 reads CASSDRQAWEQYF. The DNA of the CDR3 is TGTGCCAGCAGTGATAGGCAGGCTTGGGAGCAGTACTTC.